This is a list of T cell receptor beta chains from one sample in a study of blood T cell repertoires in COVID-19. Method: immunoSEQ multiplex PCR; TCRdb's copy keeps in-frame clones and lacks some. The profile shows approximately 450,000 clones, more than 85% of them singletons. Specimen: peripheral blood. These receptors were taken from a woman aged 30 to 39 with acute or convalescent COVID-19. Each CDR3 is given with its conserved first and last residue. Each record gives: CDR3 DNA, CDR3 protein, V gene, clone size, J gene, D gene. The D gene is left open where the match is weak. The size field is filled for only some rows; it gives once, few, many or a size class.

CDR3 DNA: TGTGCCCCCCAGGGAGGGTTCTACGAGCAGTACTTC
CDR3 protein: CAPQGGFYEQYF
V gene: TRBV7-9
clone size: .
J gene: TRBJ2-7
D gene: TRBD2

CDR3 DNA: TGTGCCAGTAGTACCTACCCGGCAGGCCGCGACGAGCAGTACTTC
CDR3 protein: CASSTYPAGRDEQYF
V gene: TRBV19
clone size: .
J gene: TRBJ2-7
D gene: .

CDR3 DNA: TGTGCCAGCAGCCGCGGGACAGGGACCGGGGAGCTGTTTTTT
CDR3 protein: CASSRGTGTGELFF
V gene: TRBV4-2
clone size: few
J gene: TRBJ2-2
D gene: TRBD1

CDR3 DNA: TGTGCCAGCAGCTTGGCGAGGGGGCGGACCTACGAGCAGTACTTC
CDR3 protein: CASSLARGRTYEQYF
V gene: TRBV5-5
clone size: .
J gene: TRBJ2-7
D gene: TRBD1

CDR3 DNA: TGTGCCAGCAGCCCCAGAACGGGAAACCGCTACAATGAGCAGTTCTTC
CDR3 protein: CASSPRTGNRYNEQFF
V gene: TRBV2
clone size: .
J gene: TRBJ2-1
D gene: .

CDR3 DNA: TGCGCCAGCAGCCAAGAATTCGTGGGGGCCCATCAGCCCCAGCATTTT
CDR3 protein: CASSQEFVGAHQPQHF
V gene: TRBV4-1
clone size: .
J gene: TRBJ1-5
D gene: .

CDR3 DNA: TGTGCCAGCAGCCCCGGACAGATAGCTAACTATGGCTACACCTTC
CDR3 protein: CASSPGQIANYGYTF
V gene: TRBV7-3
clone size: .
J gene: TRBJ1-2
D gene: .

CDR3 DNA: TGCGCCAGCAGCCAGACAGGCCCTTGGACTGAAGCTTTCTTT
CDR3 protein: CASSQTGPWTEAFF
V gene: TRBV5-1
clone size: .
J gene: TRBJ1-1
D gene: .

CDR3 DNA: TGTGCCACCAGTGATTCCCCTCAGGATACGCAGTATTTT
CDR3 protein: CATSDSPQDTQYF
V gene: TRBV24-1
clone size: .
J gene: TRBJ2-3
D gene: .

CDR3 DNA: TGTGCCAGCGGGTCTCGGGGGGAGCAGTACTTC
CDR3 protein: CASGSRGEQYF
V gene: TRBV12-3/TRBV12-4
clone size: once
J gene: TRBJ2-7
D gene: .

CDR3 DNA: TGTGCCAGCTCACCAACACTAGCGGGGGGGAATGAGCAGTTCTTC
CDR3 protein: CASSPTLAGGNEQFF
V gene: TRBV18
clone size: .
J gene: TRBJ2-1
D gene: TRBD2

CDR3 DNA: TGTGCCAGTCGACAGGGGAGTAAGATCAATGAGCAGTTCTTC
CDR3 protein: CASRQGSKINEQFF
V gene: TRBV6-5
clone size: .
J gene: TRBJ2-1
D gene: TRBD1

CDR3 DNA: TGCGCCAGCAGCTTAGCGGGGGGGCCCACAGATACGCAGTATTTT
CDR3 protein: CASSLAGGPTDTQYF
V gene: TRBV5-1
clone size: .
J gene: TRBJ2-3
D gene: TRBD2

CDR3 DNA: TGCGCCAGCAGCTTGTCGGGTCTCGGGGACTCCTACGAGCAGTACTTC
CDR3 protein: CASSLSGLGDSYEQYF
V gene: TRBV5-1
clone size: .
J gene: TRBJ2-7
D gene: .

CDR3 DNA: TGTGCCAGCAGTTCCCCCTTGGGGACAGGGGCGGCTCAGCCCCAGCATTTT
CDR3 protein: CASSSPLGTGAAQPQHF
V gene: TRBV28
clone size: .
J gene: TRBJ1-5
D gene: TRBD1

CDR3 DNA: TGTGCCAGCAGTCTCTCCGGACTACCCTTTGACTACGAGCAGTACTTC
CDR3 protein: CASSLSGLPFDYEQYF
V gene: TRBV27
clone size: once
J gene: TRBJ2-7
D gene: .

CDR3 DNA: TGCGCCAGCAGCCTAGGATATCCAGATACGCAGTATTTT
CDR3 protein: CASSLGYPDTQYF
V gene: TRBV5-1
clone size: .
J gene: TRBJ2-3
D gene: .

CDR3 DNA: TGTGCCAGCAGCCAAGATTTTAGCGGGGGATTTGCAGATACGCAGTATTTT
CDR3 protein: CASSQDFSGGFADTQYF
V gene: TRBV3-1/TRBV3-2
clone size: once
J gene: TRBJ2-3
D gene: TRBD2

CDR3 DNA: TGTGCCAGCAAACCAGGGGGGCTCAATCAGCCCCAGCATTTT
CDR3 protein: CASKPGGLNQPQHF
V gene: TRBV2
clone size: .
J gene: TRBJ1-5
D gene: TRBD1

CDR3 DNA: TGTGCCAGTAGTGGGTCGACAGGGATAAAGTTCTCTGGGGCCAACGTCCTGACTTTC
CDR3 protein: CASSGSTGIKFSGANVLTF
V gene: TRBV19
clone size: .
J gene: TRBJ2-6
D gene: TRBD1

CDR3 DNA: TGTGCCAGCAGCGTAGTACCCGGGACAGGGTCATCCTATAATTCACCCCTCCACTTT
CDR3 protein: CASSVVPGTGSSYNSPLHF
V gene: TRBV9
clone size: .
J gene: TRBJ1-6
D gene: TRBD1

CDR3 DNA: TGTGCCAGCAGCTTAGTTCCCAGCTACGAGCAGTACTTC
CDR3 protein: CASSLVPSYEQYF
V gene: TRBV11-2
clone size: few
J gene: TRBJ2-7
D gene: .

CDR3 DNA: TGTGCCAGCAGCGATCAGGGCCGGGTGAACACTGAAGCTTTCTTT
CDR3 protein: CASSDQGRVNTEAFF
V gene: TRBV2
clone size: .
J gene: TRBJ1-1
D gene: .